A single sample gave rise to the 20 T cell receptor beta chains below, sequenced in a study of neurological immune-mediated disorders. TCRdb passed the 5' RACE reads through MiXCR, listing each CDR3 protein once. The data contain 50,000 to 70,000 distinct CDR3 sequences, roughly a tenth of them singletons. Indicated time point: longitudinal time-point 1 (baseline). Sequenced input: PBMCs. These receptors were taken from a male donor with HTLV-1-associated myelopathy (HAM/TSP).

In this sample, this clonotype turned up many times. The CDR3 nucleotides are TGTGCCAGCAGCCTGGGACGGACCACAGATACGCAGTATTTT. As protein: CASSLGRTTDTQYF. The chain is built from TRBV3-1 and TRBJ2-3, with D possibly called TRBD1 or TRBD2 (5 bases each). This CDR3 has 14 residues. V lost 4 bases to trimming and J lost 2 bases, with 10 bases between them. CDR1 and CDR2 from the germline V gene are LGHDT and YNNKEL (reference sequence).

This clonotype was seen at least ten times. The CDR3: CASSLELAGTDTQYF. CDR3 coding DNA: TGTGCCAGCAGTTTGGAACTAGCGGGCACAGATACGCAGTATTTT. The chain couples TRBV6-5 to TRBJ2-3; TRBD2 matches at 8 bases. The CDR3 has 15 amino acids. J gave up 1 base and V 4 bases, and 4 bases lay outside the gene matches. Per the germline V gene, CDR1 is MNHEY and CDR2 is SVGAGI.

This clonotype was detected many times. V usage is TRBV4-3 and J usage is TRBJ1-1; D unresolved. V gave up 0 bases and J gave up 2 bases, with 1 base separating them. The CDR3 is 12 amino acids. Germline lookup yields CDR1 LGHNA and CDR2 YSLEER. The CDR3 coding sequence is TGCGCCAGCAGCCAAGATAACACTGAAGCTTTCTTT. Translated: CASSQDNTEAFF.

This clonotype was seen many times. The rearrangement uses TRBV28 and TRBJ2-5; D tentatively reads TRBD1 or TRBD2 (5 bases each). Germline lookup yields CDR1 MDHEN and CDR2 SYDVKM. Trimming shortened V by 8 bases and J by 1 base, and 14 bases separated the two germline ends. This CDR3 is built from 14 residues. The CDR3 here is CASGDGTVQETQYF. The CDR3 DNA is TGTGCCAGCGGGGACGGGACGGTCCAAGAGACCCAGTACTTC.

This clonotype occurred many times. The chain links TRBV15 to TRBJ1-6; D possibly corresponds to TRBD1 (6 bases). The V end was cut by 5 bases, the J end by 7 bases, with 15 bases between. This CDR3 comprises 15 residues. Germline CDR1 is LNHNV and CDR2 is YYDKDF (reference sequence). CDR3 in DNA: TGTGCCACCAGCTTCCTCGGGACATCCAATTCACCCCTCCACTTT. Translation: CATSFLGTSNSPLHF. The variable domain in full, with the rest retrieved from reference TRBV15 and TRBJ1-6, is DAMVIQNPRYQVTQFGKPVTLSCSQTLNHNVMYWYQQKSSQAPKLLFHYYDKDFNNEADTPDNFQSRRPNTSFCFLDIRSPGLGDTAMYLCATSFLGTSNSPLHFGNGTRLTVT.

A single count supports this clonotype. The chain carries TRBV5-1 and TRBJ2-7; 11 bases agree with TRBD1. V lost 1 base to trimming and J lost 5 bases; unmatched junction nucleotides: 8. Germline V gene lookup returns CDR1 SGHRS and CDR2 YFSETQ. The CDR3 is made up of 16 amino acids. CDR3: CASSLSGQGANHEQYF. Written as DNA, the CDR3 is TGCGCCAGCAGCTTGTCCGGACAGGGGGCGAACCACGAGCAGTACTTC.

About this clonotype: This clone may be a read error of a much larger clone one base away. The chain has TRBV20-1 and TRBJ1-1, with D perhaps matching TRBD1 (6 bases). Germline CDR1 reads DFQATT; CDR2 reads SNEGSKA (reference sequence). Trimming took off 4 bases at V and 0 bases at J, with 9 bases between the two ends. The CDR3 is 13 residues long. Written as DNA, the CDR3 is TGCAGTGCTAACACAGGGTTGAACACTGAAGCTTTCTTT. Protein: CSANTGLNTEAFF.

V usage is TRBV20-1 and J usage is TRBJ2-7; TRBD2 is a possible D gene (6 bases). The V end was cut by 3 bases, the J end by 5 bases, with 14 bases between. Germline V lookup: CDR1 DFQATT, CDR2 SNEGSKA (reference sequence). The CDR3 contains 13 residues. In nucleotides, the CDR3 is TGCAGTGCTAGTCTCTACAGACTAGACGAGCAGTACTTC. It yields the protein CSASLYRLDEQYF.

Ten or more counts support this clonotype. This chain joins TRBV11-3 and TRBJ1-3, with TRBD1 matching over 7 bases. The germline CDR1 and CDR2 sequences are SGHNT and YENEEA. The length of the CDR3 is 17 residues. V shed 2 bases and J 3 bases; nucleotides not matched to a gene: 10. For the CDR3, the DNA is TGTGCCAGCAGCTTACAAACCCCGGGGACAGTTGGAAACACCATATATTTT. Translating gives CASSLQTPGTVGNTIYF.

This clonotype was seen ten or more times. The rearrangement uses TRBV28 and TRBJ2-5; no definite D call. Germline V gene data show CDR1 as MDHEN and CDR2 as SYDVKM. Trimming left V 2 bases short and J 0 bases short, with 13 bases between. The CDR3 spans 16 residues. CDR3 coding DNA: TGTGCCAGCAGTTTAGGTCCCCGGGTGTACCAAGAGACCCAGTACTTC. This gives the protein CASSLGPRVYQETQYF.

This clonotype was recorded at least ten times. This chain links TRBV7-9 with TRBJ2-3, with D uncertain. This CDR3 contains 16 residues. The germline V and J ends were trimmed by 1 base and 2 bases, with 13 bases remaining between them. The germline V gene has CDR1 SEHNR and CDR2 FQNEAQ (reference sequence). CDR3 in amino acids: CASSLELGTFTDTQYF. The CDR3 DNA reads as TGTGCCAGCAGCTTAGAATTGGGCACTTTCACAGATACGCAGTATTTT. Full variable domain (remainder filled in from reference TRBV7-9 and TRBJ2-3): DTGVSQNPRHKITKRGQNVTFRCDPISEHNRLYWYRQTLGQGPEFLTYFQNEAQLEKSRLLSDRFSAERPKGSFSTLEIQRTEQGDSAMYLCASSLELGTFTDTQYFGPGTRLTVL.

This clonotype was observed many times. The chain uses TRBV7-8 and TRBJ1-2, with D tentatively TRBD1 (5 bases). The V gene lost 1 base and the J gene lost 8 bases, with 14 bases spanning the gap. Germline CDR1 SGHVS, CDR2 FQNEAQ. The CDR3 consists of 14 residues. CDR3 in amino acids: CASSLGQGERGYTF. DNA for the CDR3: TGTGCCAGCAGCTTAGGGCAGGGTGAACGCGGCTACACCTTC.

This clonotype showed up many times. The V and J genes are TRBV7-8 and TRBJ2-1; 9 bases match TRBD2. Per the germline V gene, CDR1 is SGHVS and CDR2 is FQNEAQ. Trimming removed 6 bases from V and 8 bases from J; junction bases left unmatched: 11. The CDR3 spans 15 residues. The CDR3 here is CASSQRTSVVHEQFF. The DNA for the CDR3 is TGTGCCAGCAGTCAAAGGACTAGCGTCGTCCATGAGCAGTTCTTC.

This clonotype appeared many times. This chain connects TRBV5-1 to TRBJ2-7; D not certain. The V gene lost 6 bases and the J gene lost 5 bases, with 18 bases spanning the gap. The CDR3 covers 14 residues. CDR1 is SGHRS and CDR2 is YFSETQ in the germline V gene. The CDR3 is CASTSAMAANEQYF. The CDR3 DNA reads as TGCGCCAGCACCTCAGCGATGGCAGCGAACGAGCAGTACTTC.

There are many counts of this clonotype. The V and J genes are TRBV27 and TRBJ2-7; D may be TRBD1 (5 bases). The length of the CDR3 is 16 residues. The germline V gene has CDR1 MNHEY and CDR2 SMNVEV (reference sequence). The V and J ends lost 4 bases and 5 bases respectively, with 21 bases between them. The CDR3 loop is CASSSPRIQGVHEQYF. CDR3 in DNA: TGTGCCAGCAGTTCCCCTCGTATTCAGGGCGTCCACGAGCAGTACTTC.

This clonotype was recorded at least ten times. The V gene is TRBV12-3 or TRBV12-4, the J gene TRBJ1-1, with unresolved D. This CDR3 is built from 12 residues. V was pared by 4 bases and J by 9 bases, with 12 bases between. This chain's CDR3 is CASSSRLAQAFF. Here the CDR3 DNA reads TGTGCCAGCAGTTCTCGACTCGCCCAAGCTTTCTTT.

Only one count was recorded for this clonotype. This could be a read error, since a much larger clone is one nucleotide away. V is TRBV4-3 and J is TRBJ2-1, with 7 nucleotides matching TRBD2. This CDR3 has 12 residues. Germline-derived CDR1 and CDR2 are LGHNA and YSLEER. V was clipped by 0 bases and J by 15 bases; unmatched bases: 5. CDR3 sequence: CASSQDWSGVFF. The CDR3 DNA follows: TGCGCCAGCAGCCAAGATTGGAGCGGGGTGTTCTTC.

Many counts were recorded for this clonotype. V usage is TRBV3-1 and J usage is TRBJ1-5, with TRBD1 as a possible D gene (5 bases). With 1 base removed from V and 2 bases from J, the gap between germline ends came to 9 bases. Germline CDR1 and CDR2: LGHDT and YNNKEL (reference sequence). The CDR3 has 15 amino acids. The DNA for the CDR3 is TGTGCCAGCAGCCAAGGAATAGGGGGCAATCAGCCCCAGCATTTT. Its protein product is CASSQGIGGNQPQHF.

This clonotype was found many times. This CDR3 is CASGLAGVHEQFF. The DNA of the CDR3 is TGTGCCAGCGGGCTAGCGGGGGTCCATGAGCAGTTCTTC. J is TRBJ2-1 and V is TRBV6-5, with TRBD2 matching 10 bases. Losses at the gene ends were 8 bases for V and 8 bases for J; bases not matched to a gene: 6. The CDR3 covers 13 residues. CDR1 is MNHEY and CDR2 is SVGAGI in the germline V gene.

In its sample, this clonotype was seen many times. V gene TRBV27 combines with J gene TRBJ1-1; the match to TRBD1 covers 7 bases. V gave up 8 bases and J gave up 0 bases; unmatched junction bases: 3. The CDR3 consists of 13 residues. Looked up from germline, CDR1 is MNHEY and CDR2 is SMNVEV (reference sequence). The CDR3: CASRRGLNTEAFF. The CDR3 coding sequence is TGTGCCAGCCGGAGGGGGCTGAACACTGAAGCTTTCTTT.